The 19 T cell receptor beta chains below come from one sample, sequenced in a study of T cell responses to AZD1222 COVID-19 vaccine. Sequencing used immunoSEQ multiplex PCR; TCRdb keeps in-frame clones, though not all of them. The table shows fewer than 120,000 clones, with about 94% occurring only once. The material sequenced was peripheral blood, taken 28 days after the second AZD1222 dose. Receptors originate from an adult who received the AZD1222 COVID-19 vaccine.

This chain links TRBV9 with TRBJ1-2; 8 nucleotides agree with TRBD1. Germline V CDR1 and CDR2: SGDLS, YYNGEE. V trimming: 4 bases; J trimming: 7 bases; junction bases outside the gene matches: 12. The CDR3 is made up of 15 amino acids. The CDR3 DNA is TGTGCCAGCAGCTCAGCGGTCCCAGGGGGCAGTGGCTACACCTTC. Residues: CASSSAVPGGSGYTF. The whole variable domain, remainder taken from reference TRBV9 and TRBJ1-2, is DSGVTQTPKHLITATGQRVTLRCSPRSGDLSVYWYQQSLDQGLQFLIQYYNGEERAKGNILERFSAQQFPDLHSELNLSSLELGDSALYFCASSSAVPGGSGYTFGSGTRLTVV.

This clone was recorded only once. The V gene is TRBV5-4, the J gene TRBJ1-3; TRBD1 aligns across 9 bases. In germline, CDR1 is SGHNT, CDR2 YYREEE (reference sequence). V was pared by 2 bases and J by 4 bases, with 10 bases of the junction left unmatched. This CDR3 spans 17 amino acids. The CDR3 spells CASSLGQGTRGGNTIYF. DNA of the CDR3: TGTGCCAGCAGCTTAGGACAGGGGACTCGTGGGGGAAACACCATATATTTT.

This chain connects TRBV2 to TRBJ2-7; 9 bases align to TRBD2. Trimming cost V 1 base and J 4 bases; bases outside gene matches: 5. The length of the CDR3 is 15 residues. The germline V gene has CDR1 SNHLY and CDR2 FYNNEI. CDR3 sequence: CASSEGSGLAYEQYF. The CDR3, as DNA: TGTGCCAGCAGTGAAGGGTCGGGACTAGCTTACGAGCAGTACTTC.

The CDR3 DNA sequence: TGTGCCAGCAGCTTGCTCTGGGGGGACTATGGCTACACCTTC. Protein sequence: CASSLLWGDYGYTF. The rearrangement joins TRBV5-6 to TRBJ1-2, with D possibly TRBD1 on 5 matching bases. V was shortened by 1 base and J by 3 bases, with 10 bases between the two germline ends. The CDR3 sequence is 14 residues long. Germline assignment: CDR1 SGHDT and CDR2 YYEEEE.

The chain is built from TRBV21-1 and TRBJ2-1. TRBV21-1 is designated a pseudogene. The CDR3 totals 13 residues. The DNA of the CDR3 is TGTGCCAGCAGCAAAGCCCGGGCTGGTGAGCAGTTCTTC. Its protein product is CASSKARAGEQFF.

The J gene is TRBJ2-7, the V gene TRBV6-2 or TRBV6-3, with 13 bases lining up with TRBD2. The CDR3 length is 17 residues. V was pared by 2 bases and J by 2 bases, with 6 bases of the junction left unmatched. Germline values: CDR1 MNHEY, CDR2 SVGEGT. CDR3 nucleotides: TGTGCCAGCAGTTACACTGATACTAGCGGGGGGGCCTACGAGCAGTACTTC. Translating it yields CASSYTDTSGGAYEQYF.

The chain recombines TRBV6-1 with TRBJ2-5, with a possible D match to TRBD2 (5 bases). V was clipped by 2 bases and J by 4 bases, with 17 bases between them. CDR3 length: 16 residues. CDR1 is MNHNS, CDR2 SASEGT, per germline. CDR3 DNA: TGTGCCAGCAGTGAATATTCCGAGGGTGGTATAGAGACCCAGTACTTC. This gives the protein CASSEYSEGGIETQYF.

V and J are TRBV2 and TRBJ2-7, with D possibly matching TRBD2 (6 bases). Germline CDR1 reads SNHLY; CDR2 reads FYNNEI. The CDR3 contains 14 residues. Trimming pared 3 bases from V and 7 bases from J, leaving 16 bases between. The CDR3 DNA reads TGTGCCAGCAGTGAGCACAGCGGGCTAAGTGAGCAGTACTTC. It translates to CASSEHSGLSEQYF. The whole variable domain, filled in from reference TRBV2 and TRBJ2-7, reads EPEVTQTPSHQVTQMGQEVILRCVPISNHLYFYWYRQILGQKVEFLVSFYNNEISEKSEIFDDQFSVERPDGSNFTLKIRSTKLEDSAMYFCASSEHSGLSEQYFGPGTRLTVT.

The V and J genes are TRBV15 and TRBJ1-2; D perhaps matches TRBD1 (6 bases). In germline, CDR1 is LNHNV, CDR2 YYDKDF (reference sequence). The length of the CDR3 is 18 residues. Trimming left V 1 base short and J 6 bases short, with 24 bases between. This CDR3 is CATSRGRGFWGRANGYTF. The CDR3 region has the DNA TGTGCCACCAGCAGAGGTCGGGGTTTCTGGGGGCGAGCCAATGGCTACACCTTC.

The CDR3 region is CASSKEGGLITF. The CDR3 DNA reads TGTGCCAGCAGCAAAGAGGGGGGACTGATCACCTTC. The genes are TRBV7-8 and TRBJ1-2, with D possibly TRBD1 on 6 matching bases. Germline CDR1 reads SGHVS; CDR2 reads FQNEAQ. V was pared by 5 bases and J by 13 bases, with 17 bases between. This CDR3 is 12 amino acids long.

Many counts were recorded for this clone. The chain links TRBV6-4 to TRBJ2-1; a possible D gene is TRBD1 (6 bases). V was trimmed by 5 bases and J by 3 bases, leaving 11 bases between them. The CDR3 extends over 14 amino acids. Germline CDR1 and CDR2: MRHNA and SNTAGT. CDR3 nucleotides: TGTGCCAGCAGTCCGGGACAAGACTACAATGAGCAGTTCTTC. Its translation: CASSPGQDYNEQFF.

This sequence joins TRBV5-4 and TRBJ2-3, with 8 nucleotides matching TRBD2. The ends lost 4 bases at V and 3 bases at J; junction bases unmatched: 16. This CDR3 has 18 residues. Germline CDR1 reads SGHNT; CDR2 reads YYREEE (reference sequence). CDR3 sequence reads: CASSPAAGRGTGTDTQYF. CDR3 bases: TGTGCCAGCAGCCCCGCGGCCGGGAGGGGTACGGGTACAGATACGCAGTATTTT.

This clone was found once. This rearrangement joins TRBV4-1 to TRBJ2-3; no clear D. Looked up from germline, CDR1 is MGHRA and CDR2 is YSYEKL. This CDR3 has 13 amino acids. The V end was cut by 0 bases, the J end by 6 bases, with 7 bases between. CDR3 sequence: CASSQEELDTQYF. The CDR3, as DNA: TGCGCCAGCAGCCAAGAGGAGTTGGATACGCAGTATTTT.

CDR3 region: CASSLVGVGYGYTF. The DNA of the CDR3 is TGTGCCAGCAGCTTAGTGGGGGTGGGCTATGGCTACACCTTC. The V and J genes are TRBV11-2 and TRBJ1-2; maybe TRBD1 (5 bases). Germline assignment: CDR1 SGHAT and CDR2 FQNNGV. The CDR3 is 14 amino acids. Trimming took 1 base from V and 4 from J, leaving 10 bases between them.

The V and J genes are TRBV24-1 and TRBJ1-5; D gene ambiguous. The V gene's germline CDR1 is KGHDR and CDR2 SFDVKD. Trimming pared 12 bases from V and 2 bases from J, leaving 13 bases between. This CDR3 comprises 13 residues. The CDR3 here is CAPTFLRNQPQHF. Here the CDR3 DNA reads TGTGCCCCGACCTTCCTACGCAATCAGCCCCAGCATTTT.

The chain employs TRBV29-1 and TRBJ1-5; D is uncertain. V shed 5 bases and J shed 6 bases, with 23 bases lying between them. Germline V gives CDR1 SQVTM, CDR2 ANQGSEA. This CDR3 has 16 amino acids. CDR3 bases: TGCAGCGTTTGGGCCGACACCCCCGTTATTGCTCAGCCCCAGCATTTT. Amino acid sequence: CSVWADTPVIAQPQHF.

This sequence joins TRBV2 and TRBJ2-2, with 12 bases fitting TRBD2. Trimming cost V 7 bases and J 4 bases; bases outside gene matches: 7. The germline CDR1 and CDR2 sequences are SNHLY and FYNNEI. This CDR3 spans 16 amino acids. The CDR3 loop is CASTLAGGPGTGELFF. For the CDR3, the DNA is TGTGCCAGCACCCTAGCGGGGGGGCCCGGCACCGGGGAGCTGTTTTTT.

The chain combines TRBV9 with TRBJ2-1, with D perhaps matching TRBD1 or TRBD2 (5 bases each). Trimming took off 3 bases at V and 0 bases at J, with 7 bases between the two ends. The CDR3 is 14 residues long. Germline V gene sequence: CDR1 SGDLS, CDR2 YYNGEE. CDR3 sequence reads: CASSGGSSYNEQFF. CDR3 DNA: TGTGCCAGCAGCGGGGGGAGCTCCTACAATGAGCAGTTCTTC.

This chain joins TRBV11-2 and TRBJ1-4; a possible D gene is TRBD1 (5 bases). Trimming removed 4 bases at V and 2 bases at J, with 8 bases between. The length of the CDR3 is 14 residues. Germline CDR1 SGHAT, CDR2 FQNNGV. DNA of the CDR3: TGTGCCAGCAGCTCGACAGTCACTAATGAAAAACTGTTTTTT. Its translation is CASSSTVTNEKLFF.